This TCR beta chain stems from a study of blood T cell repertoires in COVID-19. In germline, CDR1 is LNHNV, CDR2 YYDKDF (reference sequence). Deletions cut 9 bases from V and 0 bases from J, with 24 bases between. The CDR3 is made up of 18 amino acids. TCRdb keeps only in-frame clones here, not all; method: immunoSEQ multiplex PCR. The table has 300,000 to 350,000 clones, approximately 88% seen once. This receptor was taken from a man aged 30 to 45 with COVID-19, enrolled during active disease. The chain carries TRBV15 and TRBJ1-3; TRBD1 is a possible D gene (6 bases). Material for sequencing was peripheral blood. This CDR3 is CATSRGSDSLPSGNTIYF. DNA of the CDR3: TGTGCCACGAGCCGAGGTTCGGACAGCCTACCCTCTGGAAACACCATATATTTT.